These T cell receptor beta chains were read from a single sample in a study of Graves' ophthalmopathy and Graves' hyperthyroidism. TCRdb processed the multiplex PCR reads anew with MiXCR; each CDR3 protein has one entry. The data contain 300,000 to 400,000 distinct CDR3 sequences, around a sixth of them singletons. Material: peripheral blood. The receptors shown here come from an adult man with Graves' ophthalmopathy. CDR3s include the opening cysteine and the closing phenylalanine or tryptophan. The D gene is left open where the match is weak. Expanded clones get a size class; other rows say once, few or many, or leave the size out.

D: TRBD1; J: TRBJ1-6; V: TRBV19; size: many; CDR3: CASSMRDSYNSPLHF; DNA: TGTGCCAGTTCAATGAGGGACAGCTATAATTCACCCCTCCACTTT
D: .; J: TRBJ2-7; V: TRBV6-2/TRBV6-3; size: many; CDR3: CASSPAPDHEQYF; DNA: TGTGCCAGCAGCCCCGCCCCAGATCACGAGCAGTACTTC
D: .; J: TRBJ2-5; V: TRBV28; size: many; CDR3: CASSSPPGAKETQYF; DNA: TGTGCCAGCAGTTCCCCACCAGGGGCGAAGGAGACCCAGTACTTC
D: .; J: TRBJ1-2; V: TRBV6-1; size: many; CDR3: CASSEAFTNYGYTF; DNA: TGTGCCAGCAGTGAAGCTTTCACCAACTATGGCTACACCTTC
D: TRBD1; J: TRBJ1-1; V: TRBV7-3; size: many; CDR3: CASSLMGQGVPTEAFF; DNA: TGTGCCAGCAGCTTGATGGGACAGGGAGTTCCCACTGAAGCTTTCTTT
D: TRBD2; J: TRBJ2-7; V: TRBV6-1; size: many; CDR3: CASMSTGGSYEQYF; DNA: TGTGCCAGCATGTCAACGGGAGGCTCCTACGAGCAGTACTTC
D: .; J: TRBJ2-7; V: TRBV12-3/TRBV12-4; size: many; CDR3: CASSLGAASAYEQYF; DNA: TGTGCCAGCAGTCTGGGGGCAGCCTCAGCCTACGAGCAGTACTTC
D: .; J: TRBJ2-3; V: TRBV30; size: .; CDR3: CAWSAPSERDTQYF; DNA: TGTGCCTGGAGTGCCCCTTCGGAGCGGGATACGCAGTATTTT
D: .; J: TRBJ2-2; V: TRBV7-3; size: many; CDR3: CASSRDSNTGELFF; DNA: TGTGCCAGCAGCCGGGACTCAAACACCGGGGAGCTGTTTTTT
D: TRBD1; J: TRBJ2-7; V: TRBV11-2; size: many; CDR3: CASSLLGTGGIYEQYF; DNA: TGTGCCAGCAGCTTGTTAGGGACAGGGGGCATTTACGAGCAGTACTTC
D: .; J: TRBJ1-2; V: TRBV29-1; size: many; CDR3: CSVVYTGGYTF; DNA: TGCAGCGTGGTATACACTGGCGGCTACACCTTC
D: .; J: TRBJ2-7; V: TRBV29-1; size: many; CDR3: CSVSKRDDYEQYF; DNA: TGCAGCGTTTCAAAACGGGACGACTACGAGCAGTACTTC
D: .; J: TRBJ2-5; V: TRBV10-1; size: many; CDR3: CASSASSGAQETQYF; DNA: TGCGCCAGCAGTGCTTCGTCGGGGGCCCAAGAGACCCAGTACTTC
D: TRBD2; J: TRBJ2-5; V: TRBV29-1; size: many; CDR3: CSGNGLAGLAPPETQYF; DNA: TGCAGCGGGAACGGACTAGCGGGCCTGGCCCCGCCAGAGACCCAGTACTTC
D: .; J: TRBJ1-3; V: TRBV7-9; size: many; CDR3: CASSSDRLSGNTIYF; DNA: TGTGCCAGCAGCTCCGACAGACTCTCTGGAAACACCATATATTTT
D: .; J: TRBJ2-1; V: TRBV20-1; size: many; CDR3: CSAPGGRGYEQFF; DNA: TGCAGTGCTCCCGGGGGGAGGGGGTATGAGCAGTTCTTC
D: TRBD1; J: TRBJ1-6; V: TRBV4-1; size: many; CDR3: CASSQGGGGSPLHF; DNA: TGCGCCAGCAGCCAAGGAGGGGGCGGATCACCCCTCCACTTT
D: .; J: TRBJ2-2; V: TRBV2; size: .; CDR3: CASSEYRGATGELFF; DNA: TGTGCCAGCAGTGAATATCGGGGGGCGACCGGGGAGCTGTTTTTT
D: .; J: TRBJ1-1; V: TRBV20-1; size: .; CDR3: CSASWRMGRNTEAFF; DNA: TGCAGTGCTAGTTGGCGTATGGGCAGGAACACTGAAGCTTTCTTT
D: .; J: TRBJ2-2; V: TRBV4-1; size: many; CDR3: CASSQVWDPNTGELFF; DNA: TGCGCCAGCAGCCAAGTTTGGGACCCCAACACCGGGGAGCTGTTTTTT
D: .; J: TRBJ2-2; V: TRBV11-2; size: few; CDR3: CASSLVPGSTTGELFF; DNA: TGTGCCAGCAGCTTAGTACCCGGCTCCACCACCGGGGAGCTGTTTTTT
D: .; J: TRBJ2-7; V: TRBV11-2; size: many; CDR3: CASSLREWDEQYF; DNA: TGTGCCAGCAGCTTACGGGAGTGGGACGAGCAGTACTTC
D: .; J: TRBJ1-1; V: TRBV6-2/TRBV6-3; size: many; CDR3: CASSQRQAEAFF; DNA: TGTGCCAGCAGCCAAAGACAGGCTGAAGCTTTCTTT
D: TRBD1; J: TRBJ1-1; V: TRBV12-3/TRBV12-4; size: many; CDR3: CASRTGTAAFF; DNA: TGTGCCAGCCGTACCGGGACAGCCGCTTTCTTT
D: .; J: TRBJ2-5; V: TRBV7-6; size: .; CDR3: CASSPRLEESETQYF; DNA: TGTGCCAGCAGCCCCCGACTAGAAGAGTCAGAGACCCAGTACTTC
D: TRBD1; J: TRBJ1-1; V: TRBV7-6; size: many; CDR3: CASSLEAGTGLNTEAFF; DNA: TGTGCCAGCAGCTTAGAAGCCGGGACAGGCTTGAACACTGAAGCTTTCTTT
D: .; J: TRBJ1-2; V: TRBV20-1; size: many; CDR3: CSARDRYSRNGYTF; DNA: TGCAGTGCTAGAGATCGGTACAGCCGGAATGGCTACACCTTC
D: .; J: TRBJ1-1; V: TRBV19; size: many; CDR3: CASSIRQQNTEAFF; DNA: TGTGCCAGTAGTATACGTCAGCAGAACACTGAAGCTTTCTTT
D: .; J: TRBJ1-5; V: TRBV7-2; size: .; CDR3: CASRPNGPNNQPQHF; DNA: TGTGCCAGCAGGCCGAATGGACCGAACAATCAGCCCCAGCATTTT
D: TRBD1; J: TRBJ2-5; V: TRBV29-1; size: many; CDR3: CSANEQGKTQYF; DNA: TGCAGCGCCAACGAACAGGGGAAGACCCAGTACTTC
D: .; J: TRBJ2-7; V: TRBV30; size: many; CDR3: CAWSEPTREQYF; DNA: TGTGCCTGGAGTGAACCCACCCGGGAGCAGTACTTC
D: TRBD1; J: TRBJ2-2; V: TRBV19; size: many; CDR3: CASSIESGGGNTGELFF; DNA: TGTGCCAGTAGTATAGAATCAGGGGGCGGAAACACCGGGGAGCTGTTTTTT
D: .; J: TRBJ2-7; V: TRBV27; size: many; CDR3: CASSLSPWQGAYEQYF; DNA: TGTGCCAGCAGTTTAAGCCCTTGGCAGGGAGCCTACGAGCAGTACTTC
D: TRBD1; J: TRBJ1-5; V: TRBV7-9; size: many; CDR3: CASSITGTGRDQPQHF; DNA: TGTGCCAGCAGCATCACCGGGACAGGACGGGATCAGCCCCAGCATTTT
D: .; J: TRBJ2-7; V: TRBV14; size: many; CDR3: CASSQFGQGTYEQYF; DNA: TGTGCCAGCAGCCAATTCGGGCAGGGGACCTACGAGCAGTACTTC